The 26 T cell receptor beta chains below come from one sample, sequenced in a study of CD8 T cells in ankylosing spondylitis. In TCRdb, the 5' RACE reads were re-called with MiXCR into one record per CDR3 protein. The sample carries about 130,000 distinct CDR3 sequences, approximately 9.9% recorded once. The sequenced sample consisted of blood, either unsorted or a sorted T cell fraction (not recorded which). The receptors stem from a male donor with ankylosing spondylitis or in good health (not recorded which).

In its sample, this clonotype was seen a few times. This chain connects TRBV6-6 to TRBJ1-4; D ambiguous. With 0 bases removed from V and 8 bases from J, the gap between germline ends came to 7 bases. The CDR3 extends over 13 amino acids. In germline, CDR1 is MNHNY, CDR2 SVGAGI (reference sequence). CDR3 sequence (DNA): TGTGCCAGCAGTTACTCGAATTGGGAAAAACTGTTTTTT. Translated, it gives CASSYSNWEKLFF.

This rearrangement joins TRBV9 to TRBJ2-7; TRBD2 aligns across 7 bases. There are 12 residues in the CDR3. Trimming at V came to 3 bases and at J to 6 bases, leaving 3 bases not matched to a gene. The germline V gene encodes CDR1 SGDLS and CDR2 YYNGEE. The DNA of the CDR3 is TGTGCCAGCAGCGAGGGAGGGCCCGAGCAGTACTTC. This gives the protein CASSEGGPEQYF.

This clonotype was counted at least ten times. V and J are TRBV20-1 and TRBJ2-1; TRBD1 or TRBD2 may be the D gene (5 bases each). V lost 0 bases to trimming and J lost 6 bases, with 15 bases between them. Germline lookup yields CDR1 DFQATT and CDR2 SNEGSKA (reference sequence). The CDR3 is 15 residues long. CDR3 loop: CSARDVGVVRNEQFF. The CDR3 DNA is TGCAGTGCTAGAGATGTGGGGGTCGTTCGCAATGAGCAGTTCTTC.

This clonotype was observed many times. This rearrangement joins TRBV5-5 to TRBJ1-1, with D possibly TRBD1 on 5 matching bases. Trimming took off 4 bases at V and 4 bases at J, with 14 bases between the two ends. Germline CDR1 SGHKS, CDR2 YYEKEE (reference sequence). The CDR3 spans 14 residues. The CDR3 sequence: CASSTGPGATEAFF. The CDR3 DNA sequence: TGTGCCAGCAGCACTGGCCCCGGGGCCACTGAAGCTTTCTTT.

This clonotype was detected a few times. V gene TRBV7-2 combines with J gene TRBJ2-3; 7 bases match TRBD1. Germline CDR1 SGHTA, CDR2 FQGNSA. This CDR3 has 13 amino acids. With V trimmed by 3 bases and J by 6 bases, 3 bases remained unmatched. CDR3 region: CASSFRQGDTQYF. The CDR3 nucleotides are TGTGCCAGCAGCTTTAGACAGGGTGATACGCAGTATTTT.

This clonotype was observed at least ten times. The rearrangement links TRBV12-3 or TRBV12-4 to TRBJ1-1, with no clear D. Trimming took off 3 bases at V and 1 base at J, with 6 bases between the two ends. The CDR3 has 13 amino acids. CDR3 region: CASSFRQNTEAFF. DNA of the CDR3: TGTGCCAGCAGTTTTCGCCAGAACACTGAAGCTTTCTTT.

This clonotype was counted ten times or more. The rearrangement links TRBV3-1 to TRBJ1-1; possible D gene TRBD1, 6 bases. Trimming stripped 4 bases from V and 4 bases from J, with 16 bases between. Germline CDR1 is LGHDT and CDR2 is YNNKEL (reference sequence). The CDR3 totals 15 residues. CDR3 loop: CASSLSQGHGTEAFF. CDR3 DNA sequence: TGTGCCAGCAGCCTATCTCAGGGGCACGGCACTGAAGCTTTCTTT.

This clonotype has at least ten counts. This chain connects TRBV7-2 to TRBJ2-2; the D is unclear. CDR1 is SGHTA and CDR2 is FQGNSA in the germline V gene. This CDR3 contains 15 residues. Between the trimmed V and J ends, which lost 5 bases and 0 bases, there was a span of 10 bases. CDR3 loop: CASSPESTNTGELFF. The CDR3 DNA reads as TGTGCCAGCAGCCCGGAGTCCACGAACACCGGGGAGCTGTTTTTT.

In this sample, this clonotype turned up many times. The chain couples TRBV11-2 to TRBJ2-7; possibly TRBD1 for D (5 bases). The germline V gene encodes CDR1 SGHAT and CDR2 FQNNGV. The length of the CDR3 is 13 residues. V lost 7 bases and J lost 0, with 10 bases in between. CDR3 protein: CASTMTVSYEQYF. The CDR3 DNA reads as TGTGCCAGCACCATGACAGTCTCCTACGAGCAGTACTTC.

This clonotype has at least ten counts. V is TRBV20-1 and J is TRBJ2-5, with D unclear. This CDR3 is 13 amino acids long. Trimming left V 5 bases short and J 2 bases short, with 12 bases between. Germline V CDR1 and CDR2: DFQATT, SNEGSKA (reference sequence). The CDR3 DNA reads as TGCAGTGCTCACCGACTTCTACAAGAGACCCAGTACTTC. Its translation: CSAHRLLQETQYF.

This clonotype was seen repeatedly, ten times or more. This sequence joins TRBV9 and TRBJ1-3; TRBD1 aligns across 9 bases. The length of the CDR3 is 17 residues. Losses at the gene ends were 2 bases for V and 4 bases for J; bases not matched to a gene: 10. CDR1 and CDR2 from the germline V gene are SGDLS and YYNGEE. In DNA, the CDR3 is TGTGCCAGCAGCGTCGATCGGGACAGGGTAGCAGGAAACACCATATATTTT. This encodes CASSVDRDRVAGNTIYF. Variable domain in full (rest from reference TRBV9 and TRBJ1-3): DSGVTQTPKHLITATGQRVTLRCSPRSGDLSVYWYQQSLDQGLQFLIQYYNGEERAKGNILERFSAQQFPDLHSELNLSSLELGDSALYFCASSVDRDRVAGNTIYFGEGSWLTVV.

The chain recombines TRBV9 with TRBJ1-5, with D uncertain. Trimming shortened V by 3 bases and J by 5 bases, and 9 bases separated the two germline ends. The V gene's germline CDR1 is SGDLS and CDR2 YYNGEE. This CDR3 is built from 13 residues. Written as DNA, the CDR3 is TGTGCCAGCAGCGCACAAGTAGATCAGCCCCAGCATTTT. This encodes CASSAQVDQPQHF.

This clonotype was counted only a few times. This chain uses TRBV5-1 with TRBJ2-7; the D gene is possibly TRBD2 (5 bases). CDR1 SGHRS and CDR2 YFSETQ come from the germline V gene. The CDR3 length is 12 residues. Trimming took 7 bases from V and 5 from J, leaving 13 bases between them. This CDR3 reads CASGGLRDEQYF. Written as DNA, the CDR3 is TGCGCCAGCGGCGGGCTAAGGGACGAGCAGTACTTC.

This clonotype was detected ten times or more. The chain carries TRBV12-3 or TRBV12-4 and TRBJ2-7, with 10 nucleotides matching TRBD2. The CDR3 is made up of 14 amino acids. The V segment lost 5 bases and the J segment 1 base; nucleotides outside the gene matches: 2. The CDR3 DNA reads as TGTGCCAGCAGTGGACTAGCGGAATCCTACGAGCAGTACTTC. It specifies CASSGLAESYEQYF.

The chain carries TRBV10-3 and TRBJ1-2, with 8 bases that match TRBD1. CDR3 length: 14 amino acids. V lost 3 bases and J lost 8; bases outside the gene matches: 8. From germline, CDR1 is ENHRY and CDR2 SYGVKD. For the CDR3, the DNA is TGTGCCATCAGTGATGCAGGGGGCGCGTCCGGCTACACCTTC. This encodes CAISDAGGASGYTF.

The rearrangement joins TRBV5-1 to TRBJ2-1; perhaps D is TRBD1 or TRBD2 (5 bases each). Germline loops: CDR1 SGHRS, CDR2 YFSETQ. V lost 0 bases and J 6 bases, leaving 16 bases between the germline ends. The CDR3 extends over 16 amino acids. Here the CDR3 DNA reads TGCGCCAGCAGCTTGGAGGCCAGGGACCCCCCCAATGAGCAGTTCTTC. This translates into CASSLEARDPPNEQFF.

This clonotype was seen only a few times. This rearrangement joins TRBV20-1 to TRBJ1-1; 9 bases fit TRBD1. There are 18 residues in the CDR3. Germline loops: CDR1 DFQATT, CDR2 SNEGSKA (reference sequence). V shed 0 bases and J 3 bases; nucleotides not matched to a gene: 14. CDR3 residues: CSAREESYRDRVDTEAFF. The CDR3 DNA reads as TGCAGTGCTAGAGAAGAAAGTTACCGGGACAGGGTCGACACTGAAGCTTTCTTT.

There are many counts of this clonotype. J is TRBJ1-4 and V is TRBV5-5, with TRBD1 as a possible D gene (5 bases). The CDR3 covers 15 residues. From germline, CDR1 is SGHKS and CDR2 YYEKEE (reference sequence). V gave up 0 bases and J gave up 5 bases, with 11 bases separating them. Here the CDR3 reads CASSLVGGLNEKLFF. The CDR3 bases are TGTGCCAGCAGCTTGGTGGGGGGACTAAATGAAAAACTGTTTTTT.

This clonotype was detected ten times or more. This chain joins TRBV3-1 and TRBJ2-7; the D is unclear. Trimming removed 4 bases at V and 0 bases at J, with 13 bases between. Germline values: CDR1 LGHDT, CDR2 YNNKEL (reference sequence). The CDR3 has 15 amino acids. The CDR3 nucleotides are TGTGCCAGCAGCCCCGGACCTAGGAGCTCCTACGAGCAGTACTTC. Its protein is CASSPGPRSSYEQYF.

In this sample, this clonotype turned up many times. The chain joins TRBV7-2 to TRBJ1-4; TRBD1 matches at 7 bases. Germline V gene lookup returns CDR1 SGHTA and CDR2 FQGNSA. Trimming removed 3 bases from V and 4 bases from J; junction bases left unmatched: 2. The length of the CDR3 is 14 residues. The CDR3 nucleotides read TGTGCCAGCAGCTTTACAGGGGTTAATGAAAAACTGTTTTTT. Protein product: CASSFTGVNEKLFF.

In this sample, this clonotype turned up many times. The V gene is TRBV27, the J gene TRBJ2-1, with D perhaps TRBD1 or TRBD2 (5 bases each). The CDR3 has 14 amino acids. CDR1 and CDR2 (germline): MNHEY, SMNVEV (reference sequence). Trimming pared 6 bases from V and 9 bases from J, leaving 18 bases between. CDR3 protein: CASRTGRVDGEQFF. The CDR3 coding sequence is TGTGCCAGCAGGACGGGGCGTGTTGACGGTGAGCAGTTCTTC.

The chain links TRBV4-2 to TRBJ2-3, with 13 nucleotides matching TRBD2. V lost 4 bases, J lost 4 bases, and 5 bases stayed unmatched. The germline CDR1 and CDR2 sequences are LGHNA and YNFKEQ. This CDR3 is built from 16 residues. The DNA for the CDR3 is TGTGCCAGCAGCCTAGGGACTAGCGGGATCGCAGATACGCAGTATTTT. Its protein is CASSLGTSGIADTQYF.

This clonotype was picked up many times. The rearrangement links TRBV4-1 to TRBJ2-1, with D tentatively TRBD1 (6 bases). Germline lookup yields CDR1 MGHRA and CDR2 YSYEKL. The CDR3 runs to 17 residues. Trimming stripped 1 base from V and 3 bases from J, with 16 bases between. DNA for the CDR3: TGCGCCAGCAGCCAAGGGGATTGGACAGCCTTCTACAATGAGCAGTTCTTC. It yields the protein CASSQGDWTAFYNEQFF.

V is TRBV7-2 and J is TRBJ2-4, with 12 bases fitting TRBD2. The germline V gene encodes CDR1 SGHTA and CDR2 FQGNSA. Trimming at V came to 8 bases and at J to 8 bases, leaving 16 bases not matched to a gene. The CDR3 extends over 17 amino acids. CDR3 in DNA: TGTGCCAGCTCCGCTAGCGGGAGGGGGAATCCAAGGGACATTCAGTACTTC. Amino acid sequence: CASSASGRGNPRDIQYF.

This clonotype has only a few counts. The chain carries TRBV5-1 and TRBJ2-7, with D perhaps given as TRBD1 or TRBD2 (5 bases each). The V end was cut by 0 bases, the J end by 2 bases, with 12 bases between. The germline CDR1 and CDR2 sequences are SGHRS and YFSETQ. The CDR3 has 15 amino acids. The CDR3 region is CASSLVQGATYEQYF. DNA for the CDR3: TGCGCCAGCAGCTTGGTCCAGGGAGCCACCTACGAGCAGTACTTC.

The J gene is TRBJ2-5, the V gene TRBV12-3 or TRBV12-4, with 15 bases lining up with TRBD2. The V segment lost 3 bases and the J segment 1 base; nucleotides outside the gene matches: 9. The CDR3 has 19 residues. Here the CDR3 DNA reads TGTGCCAGCAGTTTGAATACGGGGACTAGCGGGAGGACCCAAGAGACCCAGTACTTC. Translating gives CASSLNTGTSGRTQETQYF.